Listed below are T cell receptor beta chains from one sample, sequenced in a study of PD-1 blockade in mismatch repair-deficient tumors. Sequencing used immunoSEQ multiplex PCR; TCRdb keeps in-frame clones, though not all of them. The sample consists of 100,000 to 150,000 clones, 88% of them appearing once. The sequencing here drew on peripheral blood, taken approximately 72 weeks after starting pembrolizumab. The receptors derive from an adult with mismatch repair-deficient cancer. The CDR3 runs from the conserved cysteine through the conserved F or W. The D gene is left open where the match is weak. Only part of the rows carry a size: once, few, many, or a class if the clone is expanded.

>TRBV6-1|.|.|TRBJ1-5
TGTGCCAGCCGTATGCACGTCTATAGCAATCAGCCCCAGCATTTT
CASRMHVYSNQPQHF
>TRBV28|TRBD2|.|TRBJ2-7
TGTGCCAGCAGGGAACTAGCGGGATCCAGCTCCTACGAGCAGTACTTC
CASRELAGSSSYEQYF
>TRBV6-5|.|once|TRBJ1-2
TGTGCCAGCAGTTACTTGCCTAGGAACTATGGCTACACCTTC
CASSYLPRNYGYTF
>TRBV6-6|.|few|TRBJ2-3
TGTGCCATCAGTGAGAAAGGAGATACGCAGTATTTT
CAISEKGDTQYF
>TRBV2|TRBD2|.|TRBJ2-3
TGTGCCAGCAGTCCGCGGACTAGCGGTCTGGATACGCAGTATTTT
CASSPRTSGLDTQYF
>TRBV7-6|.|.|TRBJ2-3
TGTGCCAGCAGCCTCCTCCTAGAGACAGATACGCAGTATTTT
CASSLLLETDTQYF
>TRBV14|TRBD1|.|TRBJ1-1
TGTGCCAGCAGCCAAGGATGGACAGGGTCGGGGGAGAACACTGAAGCTTTCTTT
CASSQGWTGSGENTEAFF
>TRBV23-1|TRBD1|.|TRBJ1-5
TGCGCCAGCAGTCACCGTAGACAGGGGAATCAGCCCCAGCATTTT
CASSHRRQGNQPQHF
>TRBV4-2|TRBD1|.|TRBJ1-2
TGTGCCAGCAGCCAAGAGACAGGGGGCGGCTACACCTTC
CASSQETGGGYTF
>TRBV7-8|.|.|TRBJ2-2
TGTGCCAGCAGCTGGTCATCGGGGGCTAACGGGGAGCTGTTTTTT
CASSWSSGANGELFF
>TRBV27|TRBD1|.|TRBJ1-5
TGTGCCAGCAGTCACCTGGGGACAGCTAATCAGCCCCAGCATTTT
CASSHLGTANQPQHF
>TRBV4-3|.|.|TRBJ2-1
TGCGCCAGCAGCCAAGAACCTGAGCAGTTCTTC
CASSQEPEQFF
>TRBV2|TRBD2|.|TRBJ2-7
TGTGCCAGCGGGACTAGCGGAACCTCCTACGAGCAGTACTTC
CASGTSGTSYEQYF
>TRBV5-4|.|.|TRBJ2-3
TGTGCCAGCAGTCGTAGGGGGGGCGGCACAGATACGCAGTATTTT
CASSRRGGGTDTQYF
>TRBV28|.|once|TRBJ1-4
TGTGCCAGCAGCAATTCTTGGCGTAGTAATGAAAAACTGTTTTTT
CASSNSWRSNEKLFF
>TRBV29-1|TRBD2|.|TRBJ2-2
TGCAGCGTTACCGGACTAGCGGACGCGAACACCGGGGAGCTGTTTTTT
CSVTGLADANTGELFF
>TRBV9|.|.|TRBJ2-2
TGTGCCAGCAGCGTAGGGGCTGCGAACACCGGGGAGCTGTTTTTT
CASSVGAANTGELFF
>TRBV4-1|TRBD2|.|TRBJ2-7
TGCGCCAGCAGCCAAGTCCGAATCGGGGGAGGGAGCTCCTACGAGCAGTACTTC
CASSQVRIGGGSSYEQYF
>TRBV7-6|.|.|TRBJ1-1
TGTGCCAGCAGCCCAGAGTTCGGGAACACTGAAGCTTTCTTT
CASSPEFGNTEAFF
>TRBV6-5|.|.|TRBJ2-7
TGTGCCAGCGGGGTGTCTCATGTCGAGCAGTACTTC
CASGVSHVEQYF
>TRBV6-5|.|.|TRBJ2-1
TGTGCCAGCAGTCATACCCTACAGGGTGCAAGGCAGTTCTTC
CASSHTLQGARQFF
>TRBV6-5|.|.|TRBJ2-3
TGTGCCAGCAGCCCCACCCGTTCGACAGATACGCAGTATTTT
CASSPTRSTDTQYF
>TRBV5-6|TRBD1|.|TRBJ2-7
TGTGCCAGCAGCTTGGGGGACAGGGGGCGCGAGTACGAGCAGTACTTC
CASSLGDRGREYEQYF
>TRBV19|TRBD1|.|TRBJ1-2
TGTGCCAGTAGTAGCGGACAGGGCTACTATGGCTACACCTTC
CASSSGQGYYGYTF
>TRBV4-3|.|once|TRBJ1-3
TGCGCCAGCAGCCAAGATACAGGCTCTGGAAACACCATATATTTT
CASSQDTGSGNTIYF
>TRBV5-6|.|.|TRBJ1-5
TGTGCCAGCAGCATTATGAGCGATCAGCCCCAGCATTTT
CASSIMSDQPQHF
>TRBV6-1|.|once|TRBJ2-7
TGTGCCAGCAGGCCTTCGAGGAGGGACTCCTACGAGCAGTACTTC
CASRPSRRDSYEQYF
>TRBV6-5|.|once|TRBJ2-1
TGTGCCAGCAGACCTATAGCGGAGAACAATGAGCAGTTCTTC
CASRPIAENNEQFF
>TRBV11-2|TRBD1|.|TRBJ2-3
TGTGCCAGCAGCTTAGACTCCTCCGGGACAGTCACAGATACGCAGTATTTT
CASSLDSSGTVTDTQYF
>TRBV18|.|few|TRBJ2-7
TGTGCCAGCTCACCTGACACCTACGAGCAGTACTTC
CASSPDTYEQYF
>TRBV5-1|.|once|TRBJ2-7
TGCGCCAGCAGCTGGGGAATCCGGGACGGAGCCTACGAGCAGTACTTC
CASSWGIRDGAYEQYF
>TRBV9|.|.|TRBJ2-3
TGTGCCAGCAGCGACACAGATACGCAGTATTTT
CASSDTDTQYF
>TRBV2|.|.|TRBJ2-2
TGTGCCAGCAGTGATCACCAGGTCTTGGCCGGGGAGCTGTTTTTT
CASSDHQVLAGELFF
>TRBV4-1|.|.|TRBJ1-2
TGCGCCAGCAGCCCATCGGCCACCACAACTTATGGCTACACCTTC
CASSPSATTTYGYTF
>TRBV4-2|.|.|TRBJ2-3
TGTGCCAGCCAAGGGGGGGGTGACACAGATACGCAGTATTTT
CASQGGGDTDTQYF
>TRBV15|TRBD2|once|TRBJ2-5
TGTGCCACCAGCAGAGCCCCGGGCGGGAGCAAACAAGAGACCCAGTACTTC
CATSRAPGGSKQETQYF
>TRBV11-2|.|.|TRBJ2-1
TGTGCCAGCAGCTTAGAGTTTAGCTCCTACAATGAGCAGTTCTTC
CASSLEFSSYNEQFF
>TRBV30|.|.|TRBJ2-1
TGTGCCTGGAGTGACGGGAGCGAGCAGTTCTTC
CAWSDGSEQFF
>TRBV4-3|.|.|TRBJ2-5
TGCGCCAGCAGAATCCTGACCCAGTACTTC
CASRILTQYF
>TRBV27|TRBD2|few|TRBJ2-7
TGTGCCAGCAGTTTCTATCCTAGCGGCTACGAGCAGTACTTC
CASSFYPSGYEQYF
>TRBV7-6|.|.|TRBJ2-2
TGTGCCAGCAGCGGGACGGCGAACACCGGGGAGCTGTTTTTT
CASSGTANTGELFF
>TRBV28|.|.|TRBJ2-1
TGTGCCAGCAGTTTAGCTCCAGCTCTCAATGAGCAGTTCTTC
CASSLAPALNEQFF
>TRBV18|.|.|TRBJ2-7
TGTGCCACAGGACTAACTCCCTACGAGCAGTACTTC
CATGLTPYEQYF
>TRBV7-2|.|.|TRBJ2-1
TGTGCCAGCAGCCACAGACTGACCCCCTTCTCCTACAATGAGCAGTTCTTC
CASSHRLTPFSYNEQFF
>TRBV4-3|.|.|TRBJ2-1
TGCGCCAGCAGCCAATCCGCCGGACCGCCGAACAATGAGCAGTTCTTC
CASSQSAGPPNNEQFF
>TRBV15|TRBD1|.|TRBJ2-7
TGTGCCACCAGCAGTGAGACCGGGACAGAGGTCATGGAGCAGTACTTC
CATSSETGTEVMEQYF
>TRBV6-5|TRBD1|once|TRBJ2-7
TGTGCCAGCAGTCCGGGACAGGGGGTGGTCTACGAGCAGTACTTC
CASSPGQGVVYEQYF
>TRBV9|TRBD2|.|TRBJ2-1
TGTGCCAGCAATCGGGAGGACTACAATGAGCAGTTCTTC
CASNREDYNEQFF
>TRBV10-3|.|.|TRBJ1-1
TGTGCCATCAGTGAGTCGGTGCGGAAGGTGAACACTGAAGCTTTCTTT
CAISESVRKVNTEAFF
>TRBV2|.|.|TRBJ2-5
TGTGCCAGCAGTGAGAACAGTCAAGAGACCCAGTACTTC
CASSENSQETQYF
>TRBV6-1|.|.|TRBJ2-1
TGTGCCTGTTTACTGGCCCTTTACAATGAGCAGTTCTTC
CACLLALYNEQFF
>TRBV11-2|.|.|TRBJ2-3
TGTGCCAGCAGCTTAGACAGGGCGGATACGCAGTATTTT
CASSLDRADTQYF
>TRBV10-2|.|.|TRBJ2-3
TGCGCCAGCATCCCCCCCAGGGGAGATACGCAGTATTTT
CASIPPRGDTQYF
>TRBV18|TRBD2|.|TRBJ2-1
TGTGCCAGCTCAACCCCCCTCCGCGGGGGTTACAATGAGCAGTTCTTC
CASSTPLRGGYNEQFF
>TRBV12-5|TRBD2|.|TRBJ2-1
TGTGCTAGTGGTTTGTACCCCTCTTTCGGGAGGGCGGTCGGGGGCCAGCAGTTCTTC
CASGLYPSFGRAVGGQQFF